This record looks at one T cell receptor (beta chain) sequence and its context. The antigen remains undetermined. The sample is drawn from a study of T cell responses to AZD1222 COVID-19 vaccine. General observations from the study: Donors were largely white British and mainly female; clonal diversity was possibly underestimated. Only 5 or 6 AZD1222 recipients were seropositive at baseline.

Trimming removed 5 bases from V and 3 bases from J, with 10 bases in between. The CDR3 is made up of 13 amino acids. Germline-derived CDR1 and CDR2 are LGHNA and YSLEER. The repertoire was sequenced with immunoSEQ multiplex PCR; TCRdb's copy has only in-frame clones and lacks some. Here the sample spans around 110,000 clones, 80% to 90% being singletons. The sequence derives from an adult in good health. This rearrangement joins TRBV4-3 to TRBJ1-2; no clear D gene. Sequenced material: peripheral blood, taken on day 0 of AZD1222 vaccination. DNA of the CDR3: TGCGCCAGCAGCGAGAACCCGGACTATGGCTACACCTTC. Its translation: CASSENPDYGYTF.